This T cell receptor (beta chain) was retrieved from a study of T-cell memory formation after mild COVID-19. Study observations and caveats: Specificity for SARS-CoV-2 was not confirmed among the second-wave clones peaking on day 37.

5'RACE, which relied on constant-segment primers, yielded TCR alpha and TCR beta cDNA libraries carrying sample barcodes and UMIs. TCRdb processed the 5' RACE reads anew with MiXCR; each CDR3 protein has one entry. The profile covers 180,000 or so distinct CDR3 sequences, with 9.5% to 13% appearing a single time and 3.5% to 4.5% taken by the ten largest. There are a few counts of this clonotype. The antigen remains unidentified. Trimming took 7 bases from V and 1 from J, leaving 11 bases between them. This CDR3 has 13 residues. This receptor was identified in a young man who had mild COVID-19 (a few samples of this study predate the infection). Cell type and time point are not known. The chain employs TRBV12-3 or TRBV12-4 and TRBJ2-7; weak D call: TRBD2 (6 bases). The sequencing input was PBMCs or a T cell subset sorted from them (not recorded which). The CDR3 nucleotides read TGTGCCAGCAATCTGGGGGGATCCTACGAGCAGTACTTC. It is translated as CASNLGGSYEQYF.